Below, one T cell receptor beta chain is given with its context. As yet, its antigen is unknown. This record belongs to a study of graft-versus-host responses after intestinal transplantation. The assay was immunoSEQ multiplex PCR, and TCRdb's table has in-frame clones only and misses some. The top ten clones hold around 0.73% of a sample with around 110,000 clones, roughly 89% of them seen once. This receptor was identified in a human donor who was the organ donor for an intestinal transplant. The specimen was unstimulated CD4+ T cells sorted from spleen or lymph node cells, collected before transplant.

The CDR3 DNA is TGTGCCAGTAACCCAAGGGGGCTTAACTACAATGAGCAGTTCTTC. This codes for CASNPRGLNYNEQFF. This chain uses TRBV19 with TRBJ2-1, with 7 bases that match TRBD1. Germline V gives CDR1 LNHDA, CDR2 SQIVND (reference sequence). V shed 7 bases and J 3 bases; nucleotides not matched to a gene: 9. The CDR3 is made up of 15 amino acids.